This entry is about one TCR beta chain. The record originates from a study of blood T cell repertoires in COVID-19. Some clones are missing from TCRdb's copy, which holds only in-frame ones; the method was immunoSEQ multiplex PCR. The table lists about 110,000 clones, around 89% of them singletons, with roughly 32% in the top ten. Trimming removed 1 base at V and 3 bases at J, with 12 bases between. Germline loops: CDR1 SGHTA, CDR2 FQGNSA. The CDR3 runs to 15 residues. The TCR sequence derives from an elderly woman with acute or convalescent COVID-19. The J gene is TRBJ1-1, the V gene TRBV7-2; the D gene is possibly TRBD1 (5 bases). The source material was peripheral blood. CDR3 in amino acids: CASSLGVRQYTEAFF. In DNA, the CDR3 is TGTGCCAGCAGCTTAGGGGTCCGACAGTACACTGAAGCTTTCTTT.